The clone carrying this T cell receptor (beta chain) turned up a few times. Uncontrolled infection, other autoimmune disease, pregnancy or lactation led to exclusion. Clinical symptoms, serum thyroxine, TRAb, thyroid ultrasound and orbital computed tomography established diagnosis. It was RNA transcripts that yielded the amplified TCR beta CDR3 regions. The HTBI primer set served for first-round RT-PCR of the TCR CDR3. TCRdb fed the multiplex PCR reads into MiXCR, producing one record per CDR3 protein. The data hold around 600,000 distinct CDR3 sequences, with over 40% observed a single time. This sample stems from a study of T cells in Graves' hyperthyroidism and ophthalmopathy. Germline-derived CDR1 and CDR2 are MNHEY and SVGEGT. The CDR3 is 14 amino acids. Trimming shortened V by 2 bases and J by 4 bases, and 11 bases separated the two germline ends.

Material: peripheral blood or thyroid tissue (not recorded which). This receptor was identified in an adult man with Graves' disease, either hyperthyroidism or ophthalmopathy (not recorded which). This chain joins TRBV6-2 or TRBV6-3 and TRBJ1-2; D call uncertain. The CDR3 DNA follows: TGTGCCAGCAGTTACACCCAGGAGGCCTATGGCTACACCTTC. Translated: CASSYTQEAYGYTF.